The clone carrying this T cell receptor beta chain was recorded many times. This record comes from a study of T cells after yellow fever vaccination. Trimming took off 2 bases at V and 7 bases at J, with 9 bases between the two ends. Germline CDR1 SGHTA, CDR2 FQGNSA. This CDR3 has 12 amino acids. Using its own MiXCR run on the 5' RACE reads, TCRdb lists one record per CDR3 protein. The table shows 70,000 to 80,000 distinct CDR3 sequences, with around 7.1% occurring only once. This clonotype was sampled from a man younger than 30 who received the YFV17D yellow fever vaccine. Sequenced here: CD8+ T cells sorted from PBMCs, sampled approximately 11 days after the first yellow fever vaccination. This chain connects TRBV7-2 to TRBJ2-7; D tentatively reads TRBD1 or TRBD2 (5 bases each). For the CDR3, the DNA is TGTGCCAGCAGCTTATCCGGGGCAGAGCAGTACTTC. Translated: CASSLSGAEQYF. Drawing the rest from reference TRBV7-2 and TRBJ2-7, the complete variable domain is GAGVSQSPSNKVTEKGKDVELRCDPISGHTALYWYRQSLGQGLEFLIYFQGNSAPDKSGLPSDRFSAERTGGSVSTLTIQRTQQEDSAVYLCASSLSGAEQYFGPGTRLTVT.